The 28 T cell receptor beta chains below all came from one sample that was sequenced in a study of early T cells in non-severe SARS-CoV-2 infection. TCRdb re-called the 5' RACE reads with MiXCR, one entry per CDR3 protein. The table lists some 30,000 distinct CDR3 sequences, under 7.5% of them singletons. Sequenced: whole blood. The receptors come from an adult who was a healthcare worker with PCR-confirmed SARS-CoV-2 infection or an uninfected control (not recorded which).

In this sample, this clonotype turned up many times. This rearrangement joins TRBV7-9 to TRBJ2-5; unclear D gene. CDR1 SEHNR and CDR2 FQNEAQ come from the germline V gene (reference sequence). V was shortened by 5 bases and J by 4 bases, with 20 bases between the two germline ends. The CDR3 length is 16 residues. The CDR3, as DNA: TGTGCCAGCAGCCCGCGGCAGGCGGTGATCTTAGAGACCCAGTACTTC. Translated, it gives CASSPRQAVILETQYF.

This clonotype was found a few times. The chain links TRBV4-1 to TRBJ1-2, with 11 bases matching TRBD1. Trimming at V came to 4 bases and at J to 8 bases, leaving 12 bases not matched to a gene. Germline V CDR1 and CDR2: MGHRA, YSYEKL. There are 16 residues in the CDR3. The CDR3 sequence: CASSPTYGQGAYGYTF. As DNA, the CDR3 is TGCGCCAGCAGCCCCACTTACGGACAGGGGGCATACGGCTACACCTTC.

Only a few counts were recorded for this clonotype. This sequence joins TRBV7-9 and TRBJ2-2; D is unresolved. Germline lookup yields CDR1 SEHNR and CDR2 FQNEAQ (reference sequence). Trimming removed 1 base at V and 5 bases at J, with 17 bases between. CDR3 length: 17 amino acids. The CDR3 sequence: CASSLEVNIVLTGELFF. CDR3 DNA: TGTGCCAGCAGCTTAGAGGTCAACATCGTATTAACCGGGGAGCTGTTTTTT.

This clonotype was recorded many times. CDR3 bases: TGCGCCAGCAGCCGGAAGGAGACTCAGGTTACTGGGAATACGCAGTATTTT. This translates into CASSRKETQVTGNTQYF. This chain connects TRBV4-3 to TRBJ2-3; D gene ambiguous. Germline assignment: CDR1 LGHNA and CDR2 YSLEER. The CDR3 has 17 amino acids. Trimming took off 4 bases at V and 7 bases at J, with 24 bases between the two ends.

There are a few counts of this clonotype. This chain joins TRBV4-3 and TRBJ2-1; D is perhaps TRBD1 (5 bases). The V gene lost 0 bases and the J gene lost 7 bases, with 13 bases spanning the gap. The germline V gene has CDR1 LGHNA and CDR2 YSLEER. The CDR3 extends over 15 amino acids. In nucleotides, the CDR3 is TGCGCCAGCAGCCAAGATTGGCAGGGCCGGAATGAGCAGTTCTTC. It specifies CASSQDWQGRNEQFF.

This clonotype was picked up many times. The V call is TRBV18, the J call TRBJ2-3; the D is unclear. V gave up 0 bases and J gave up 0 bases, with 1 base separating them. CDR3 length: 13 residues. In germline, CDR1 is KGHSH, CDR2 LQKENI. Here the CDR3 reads CASSPPSTDTQYF. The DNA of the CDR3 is TGTGCCAGCTCACCACCTAGCACAGATACGCAGTATTTT.

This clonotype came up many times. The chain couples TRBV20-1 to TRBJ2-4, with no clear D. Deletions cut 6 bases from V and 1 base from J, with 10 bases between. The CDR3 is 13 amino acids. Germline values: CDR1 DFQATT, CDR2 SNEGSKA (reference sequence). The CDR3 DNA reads TGCAGTGCCCCCTGGGTGGCCAAAAACATTCAGTACTTC. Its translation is CSAPWVAKNIQYF.

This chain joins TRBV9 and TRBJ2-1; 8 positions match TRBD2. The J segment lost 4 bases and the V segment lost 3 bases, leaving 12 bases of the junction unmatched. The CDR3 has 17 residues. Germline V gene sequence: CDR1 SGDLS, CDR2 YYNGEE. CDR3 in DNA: TGTGCCAGCAGCGCAAGCGGCGGGACTAGTAATTACAATGAGCAGTTCTTC. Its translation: CASSASGGTSNYNEQFF.

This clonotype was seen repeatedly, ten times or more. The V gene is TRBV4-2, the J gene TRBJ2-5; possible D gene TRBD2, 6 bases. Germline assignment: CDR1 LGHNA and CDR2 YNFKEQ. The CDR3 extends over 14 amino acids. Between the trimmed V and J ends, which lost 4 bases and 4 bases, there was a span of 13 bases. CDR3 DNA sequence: TGTGCCAGCAGCCCACGCTTGGAGGGAGAGACCCAGTACTTC. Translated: CASSPRLEGETQYF.

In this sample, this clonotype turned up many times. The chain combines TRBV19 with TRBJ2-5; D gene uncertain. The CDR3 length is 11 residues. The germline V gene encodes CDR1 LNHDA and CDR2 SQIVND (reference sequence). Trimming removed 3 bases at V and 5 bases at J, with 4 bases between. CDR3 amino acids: CASSIAETQYF. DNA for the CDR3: TGTGCCAGTAGTATCGCGGAGACCCAGTACTTC.

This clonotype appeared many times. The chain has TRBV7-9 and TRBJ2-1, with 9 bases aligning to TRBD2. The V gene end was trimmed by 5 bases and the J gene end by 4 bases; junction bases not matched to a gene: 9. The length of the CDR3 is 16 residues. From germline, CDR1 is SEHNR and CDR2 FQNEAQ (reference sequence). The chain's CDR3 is CASSPGSGSQYNEQFF. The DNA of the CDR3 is TGTGCCAGCAGCCCCGGTAGCGGGAGCCAGTACAATGAGCAGTTCTTC.

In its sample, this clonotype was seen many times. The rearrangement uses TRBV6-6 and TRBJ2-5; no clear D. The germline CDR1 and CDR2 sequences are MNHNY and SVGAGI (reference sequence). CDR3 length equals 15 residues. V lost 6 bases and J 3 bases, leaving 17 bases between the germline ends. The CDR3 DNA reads TGTGCCAGCAGCAGCATGAGGCAGGCAAAAGAGACCCAGTACTTC. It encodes CASSSMRQAKETQYF.

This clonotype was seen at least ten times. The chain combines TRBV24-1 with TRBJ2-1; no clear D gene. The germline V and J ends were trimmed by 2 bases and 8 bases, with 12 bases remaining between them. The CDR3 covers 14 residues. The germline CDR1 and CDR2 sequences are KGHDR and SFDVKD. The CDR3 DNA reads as TGTGCCACCAGTGATTCCTCTTCCGTGGATGAGCAGTTCTTC. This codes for CATSDSSSVDEQFF.

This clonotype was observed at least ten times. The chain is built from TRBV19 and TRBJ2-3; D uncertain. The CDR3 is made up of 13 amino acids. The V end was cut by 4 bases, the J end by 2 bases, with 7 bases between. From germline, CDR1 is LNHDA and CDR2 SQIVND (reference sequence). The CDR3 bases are TGTGCCAGTAGTACATATCACACAGATACGCAGTATTTT. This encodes CASSTYHTDTQYF.

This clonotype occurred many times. CDR3 nucleotides: TGTGCCACCAGTCAGACTAGCGGGAGGGCCGTGAATGAGCAGTTCTTC. This translates into CATSQTSGRAVNEQFF. This chain uses TRBV24-1 with TRBJ2-1, with 14 positions matching TRBD2. Germline CDR1 and CDR2: KGHDR and SFDVKD. The CDR3 has 16 residues. Germline trimming cut 6 bases from V and 7 bases from J; bases unmatched to any gene: 7.

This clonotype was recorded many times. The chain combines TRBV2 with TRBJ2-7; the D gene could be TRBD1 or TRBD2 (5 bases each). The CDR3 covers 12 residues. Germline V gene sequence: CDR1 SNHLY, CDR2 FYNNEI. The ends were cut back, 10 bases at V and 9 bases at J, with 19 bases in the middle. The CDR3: CATGTGMAVQYF. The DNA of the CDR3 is TGTGCCACCGGGACGGGTATGGCCGTGCAGTACTTC. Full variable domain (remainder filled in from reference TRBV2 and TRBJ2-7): EPEVTQTPSHQVTQMGQEVILRCVPISNHLYFYWYRQILGQKVEFLVSFYNNEISEKSEIFDDQFSVERPDGSNFTLKIRSTKLEDSAMYFCATGTGMAVQYFGPGTRLTVT.

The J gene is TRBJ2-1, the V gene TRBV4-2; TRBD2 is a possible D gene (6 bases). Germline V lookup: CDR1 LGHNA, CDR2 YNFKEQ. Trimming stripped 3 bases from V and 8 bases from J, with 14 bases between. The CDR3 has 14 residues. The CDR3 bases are TGTGCCAGCAGCCAGGACGGAGGGCCGGATGAGCAGTTCTTC. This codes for CASSQDGGPDEQFF.

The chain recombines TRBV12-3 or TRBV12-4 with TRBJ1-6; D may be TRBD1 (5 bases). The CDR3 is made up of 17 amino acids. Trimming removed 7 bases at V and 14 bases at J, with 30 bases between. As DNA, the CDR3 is TGTGCCAGCACCCTAGGGTGGGGGGACCCGCATCACGGATCCCTCCACTTT. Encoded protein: CASTLGWGDPHHGSLHF.

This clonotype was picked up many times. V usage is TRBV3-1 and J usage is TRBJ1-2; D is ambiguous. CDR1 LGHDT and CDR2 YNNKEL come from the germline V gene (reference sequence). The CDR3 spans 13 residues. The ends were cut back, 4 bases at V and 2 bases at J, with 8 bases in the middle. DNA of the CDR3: TGTGCCAGCAGCCGAGACGGAAACTATGGCTACACCTTC. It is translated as CASSRDGNYGYTF.

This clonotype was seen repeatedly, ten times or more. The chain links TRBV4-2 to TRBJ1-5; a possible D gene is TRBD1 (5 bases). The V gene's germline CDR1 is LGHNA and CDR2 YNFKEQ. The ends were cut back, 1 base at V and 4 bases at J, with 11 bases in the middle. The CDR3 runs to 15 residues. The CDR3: CASSQVEGANQPQHF. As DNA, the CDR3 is TGTGCCAGCAGCCAAGTAGAAGGGGCTAATCAGCCCCAGCATTTT.

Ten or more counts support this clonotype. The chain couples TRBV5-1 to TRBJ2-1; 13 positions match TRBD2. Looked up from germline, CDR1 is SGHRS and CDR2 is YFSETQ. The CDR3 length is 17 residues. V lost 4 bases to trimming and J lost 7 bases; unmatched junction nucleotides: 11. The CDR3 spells CASSPPRTSGSVNEQFF. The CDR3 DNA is TGCGCCAGCAGCCCACCCCGGACTAGCGGGAGTGTGAATGAGCAGTTCTTC. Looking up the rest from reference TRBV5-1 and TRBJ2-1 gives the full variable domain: KAGVTQTPRYLIKTRGQQVTLSCSPISGHRSVSWYQQTPGQGLQFLFEYFSETQRNKGNFPGRFSGRQFSNSRSEMNVSTLELGDSALYLCASSPPRTSGSVNEQFFGPGTRLTVL.

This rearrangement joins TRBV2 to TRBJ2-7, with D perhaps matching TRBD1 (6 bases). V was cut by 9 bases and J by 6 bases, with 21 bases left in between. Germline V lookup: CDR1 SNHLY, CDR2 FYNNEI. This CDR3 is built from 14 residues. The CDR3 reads CASGMAQGILEQYF. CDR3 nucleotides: TGTGCCAGTGGAATGGCACAGGGTATTCTCGAGCAGTACTTC.

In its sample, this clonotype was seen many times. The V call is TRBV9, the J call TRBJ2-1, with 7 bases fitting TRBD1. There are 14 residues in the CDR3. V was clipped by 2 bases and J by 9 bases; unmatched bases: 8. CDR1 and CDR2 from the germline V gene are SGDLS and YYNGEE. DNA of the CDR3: TGTGCCAGCAGCGTCGCCTACAGGGGACGTGAGCAGTTCTTC. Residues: CASSVAYRGREQFF.

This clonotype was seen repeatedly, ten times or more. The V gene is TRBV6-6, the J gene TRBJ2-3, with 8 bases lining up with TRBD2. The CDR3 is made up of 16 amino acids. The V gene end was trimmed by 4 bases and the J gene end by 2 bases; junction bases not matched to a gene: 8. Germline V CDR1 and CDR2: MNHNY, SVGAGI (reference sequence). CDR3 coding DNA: TGTGCCAGCAGTTGGGGACTAGGGAAAACCACAGATACGCAGTATTTT. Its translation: CASSWGLGKTTDTQYF.

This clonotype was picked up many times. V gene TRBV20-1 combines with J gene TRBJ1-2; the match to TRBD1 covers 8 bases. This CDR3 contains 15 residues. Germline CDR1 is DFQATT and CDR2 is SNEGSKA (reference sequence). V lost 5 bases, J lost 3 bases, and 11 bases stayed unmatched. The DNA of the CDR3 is TGCAGTGCTCCCGACCCCGGACAGGGCGACTATGGCTACACCTTC. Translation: CSAPDPGQGDYGYTF.

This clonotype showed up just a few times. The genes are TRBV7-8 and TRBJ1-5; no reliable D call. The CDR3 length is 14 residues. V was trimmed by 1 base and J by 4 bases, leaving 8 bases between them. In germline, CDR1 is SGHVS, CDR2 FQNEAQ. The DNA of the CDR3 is TGTGCCAGCAGCTTAGTGTCAGGAAATCAGCCCCAGCATTTT. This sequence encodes CASSLVSGNQPQHF.

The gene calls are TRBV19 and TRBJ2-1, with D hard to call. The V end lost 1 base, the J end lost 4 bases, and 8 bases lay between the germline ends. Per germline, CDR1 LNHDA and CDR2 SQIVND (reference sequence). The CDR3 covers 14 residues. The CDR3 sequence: CASSIANRYNEQFF. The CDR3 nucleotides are TGTGCCAGTAGTATAGCTAACCGTTACAATGAGCAGTTCTTC.

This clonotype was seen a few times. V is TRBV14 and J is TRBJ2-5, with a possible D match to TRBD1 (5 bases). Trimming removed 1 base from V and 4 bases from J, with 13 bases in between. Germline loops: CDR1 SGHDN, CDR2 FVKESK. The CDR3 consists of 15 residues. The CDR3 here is CASSQGVGAAETQYF. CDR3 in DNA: TGTGCCAGCAGCCAAGGCGTAGGGGCGGCAGAGACCCAGTACTTC.